The sequence of this T cell receptor beta chain was determined in a study of T cell responses to AZD1222 COVID-19 vaccine. This CDR3 is built from 12 residues. Trimming pared 1 base from V and 2 bases from J, leaving 3 bases between. Germline CDR1 reads SGHRS; CDR2 reads YFSETQ. Sequenced by immunoSEQ multiplex PCR; TCRdb stores in-frame clones only, minus some. Among roughly 130,000 clones listed, 75% to 95% were seen once. The chain couples TRBV5-1 to TRBJ1-1; D call uncertain. This receptor was obtained from an adult in good health. Source: peripheral blood, taken on day 0 of AZD1222 vaccination. The CDR3 loop is CASSLTNTEAFF. The CDR3 DNA sequence: TGCGCCAGCAGCTTGACAAACACTGAAGCTTTCTTT.